This T cell receptor beta chain was recovered during a study of shared clonotypes between healthy human individuals. V shed 0 bases and J shed 4 bases, with 13 bases lying between them. CDR1 and CDR2 (germline): SGHDT, YYEEEE. The CDR3 is 16 residues long. The sample holds many counts of this clone. Sequencing was performed with immunoSEQ multiplex PCR; in TCRdb, only in-frame clones are kept and a portion is missing. Seen here are about 2.3 million clones, just over 90% observed once, and the top ten hold about 0.39%. V gene TRBV5-6 combines with J gene TRBJ2-2; D ambiguous. This receptor was obtained from a man aged 18 to 29 in good health. Some clones in this sample may be carry-over from other donors' samples. The sample consisted of naive CD4+ T cells from PBMCs. Noted subset: CD45RA+ positively selected. The chain's CDR3 is CASSLGHLGGTGELFF. The DNA of the CDR3 is TGTGCCAGCAGCTTGGGTCATTTGGGCGGCACCGGGGAGCTGTTTTTT.